The 10 T cell receptor beta chains below all came from one sample that was sequenced in a study of T cells in Graves' hyperthyroidism and ophthalmopathy. Authors of the study amplified TCR beta CDR3 regions from RNA transcripts. Primed by the HTBI set, a first-round RT-PCR was run on the TCR CDR3. TCRdb reanalysed the multiplex PCR reads using MiXCR and keeps one entry per CDR3 protein. The sample lists approximately 380,000 distinct CDR3 sequences, over 15% occurring once. Sequences were obtained from blood. The source of these receptors is a young woman with Graves' hyperthyroidism.

This clonotype came up many times. This chain links TRBV7-6 with TRBJ2-7; no clear D. This CDR3 region has 15 residues. Per the germline V gene, CDR1 is SGHVS and CDR2 is FNYEAQ. V was shortened by 5 bases and J by 0 bases, with 14 bases between the two germline ends. The CDR3 coding sequence is TGTGCCAGCAGCCCCTCCCCAGTTTTCTCCTACGAGCAGTACTTC. Translating it yields CASSPSPVFSYEQYF.

This clonotype was detected many times. The V and J genes are TRBV29-1 and TRBJ1-2; no clear D gene. Germline CDR1 and CDR2: SQVTM and ANQGSEA. The CDR3 runs 14 residues. Trimming left V 1 base short and J 1 base short, with 10 bases between. This CDR3 is CSVEVSLGNYGYTF. The CDR3, as DNA: TGCAGCGTTGAAGTCTCACTGGGTAACTATGGCTACACCTTC.

The rearrangement joins TRBV6-5 to TRBJ1-1; 7 bases match TRBD1. Trimming at V came to 4 bases and at J to 6 bases, leaving 8 bases not matched to a gene. CDR3 length equals 14 residues. In germline, CDR1 is MNHEY, CDR2 SVGAGI. The CDR3 region has the DNA TGTGCCAGCAGTTCGTATAGAACAGGGGCTGAAGCTTTCTTT. Its translation: CASSSYRTGAEAFF.

This clonotype occurred many times. J is TRBJ2-2 and V is TRBV12-3 or TRBV12-4; no clear D gene. V was pared by 2 bases and J by 8 bases, with 12 bases between. This CDR3 has 14 amino acids. CDR3 in DNA: TGTGCCAGCAGTTTACCAAGGGCAGCTGGGGAGCTGTTTTTT. Its translation: CASSLPRAAGELFF.

The table lists this clonotype with many counts. J is TRBJ2-2 and V is TRBV12-3 or TRBV12-4; the D gene is possibly TRBD1 (6 bases). Trimming removed 2 bases from V and 4 bases from J, with 8 bases in between. The CDR3 length is 14 residues. The CDR3 DNA sequence: TGTGCCAGCAGTTTATTCAGGGGCACCGGGGAGCTGTTTTTT. Its protein is CASSLFRGTGELFF.

This clonotype occurred many times. This chain links TRBV28 with TRBJ2-6; D not certain. Trimming took off 3 bases at V and 4 bases at J, with 13 bases between the two ends. There are 16 residues in the CDR3. Germline-derived CDR1 and CDR2 are MDHEN and SYDVKM. The CDR3 DNA reads as TGTGCCAGCAGTTTCGGTCTCCAATCCGGGGCCAACGTCCTGACTTTC. As protein: CASSFGLQSGANVLTF.

This clonotype showed up many times. This may be a read error: a much more frequent sequence differs by one nucleotide. This sequence joins TRBV27 and TRBJ2-5, with 8 bases matching TRBD1. CDR1 and CDR2 (germline): MNHEY, SMNVEV (reference sequence). The CDR3 contains 14 residues. CDR3 protein: CASSWTGHQGTQYF. The CDR3 DNA is TGTGCCAGCAGTTGGACAGGGCACCAAGGGACCCAGTACTTC.

This clonotype was observed at least ten times. The chain joins TRBV20-1 to TRBJ1-2; D not resolved. Deletions cut 3 bases from V and 4 bases from J, with 9 bases between. Germline assignment: CDR1 DFQATT and CDR2 SNEGSKA (reference sequence). The CDR3 extends over 12 amino acids. The CDR3 protein is CSASPTGYGYTF. The CDR3 DNA sequence: TGCAGTGCTAGCCCCACGGGCTATGGCTACACCTTC.

This clonotype was counted ten times or more. The chain combines TRBV6-5 with TRBJ1-1; D is ambiguous. The V gene lost 3 bases and the J gene lost 3 bases, with 8 bases spanning the gap. The CDR3 runs 13 residues. Germline lookup yields CDR1 MNHEY and CDR2 SVGAGI. As DNA, the CDR3 is TGTGCCAGCAGTTATCAGGACGACACTGAAGCTTTCTTT. As protein: CASSYQDDTEAFF.

A few counts support this clonotype. This chain joins TRBV9 and TRBJ1-3; 9 nucleotides align to TRBD1. Trimming cost V 2 bases and J 0 bases; bases outside gene matches: 6. The CDR3 totals 17 residues. The germline CDR1 and CDR2 sequences are SGDLS and YYNGEE. CDR3 loop: CASSVSGTGISGNTIYF. In DNA, the CDR3 is TGTGCCAGCAGCGTGTCCGGGACAGGGATCTCTGGAAACACCATATATTTT.